This TCR beta chain was sequenced during a study of cytotoxic CD8 clonotypes in ibrutinib-treated CLL. TCRdb's table, derived via immunoSEQ multiplex PCR, lists solely in-frame clones and lacks some. The sample contains some 130,000 clones, 70% to 90% of which appear only once. This clone was observed once. The CDR3 covers 17 residues. Deletions cut 2 bases from V and 0 bases from J, with 15 bases between. Germline V gene sequence: CDR1 SGHTA, CDR2 FQGNSA. The chain joins TRBV7-2 to TRBJ2-3, with D perhaps given as TRBD1 or TRBD2 (5 bases each). The source was PBMCs, collected after 24 months of ibrutinib treatment. The receptor was derived from a human donor with chronic lymphocytic leukemia. CDR3 bases: TGTGCCAGCAGCTTATTGGGACCAGGGCAGAGCACAGATACGCAGTATTTT. Encoded protein: CASSLLGPGQSTDTQYF.